These 14 T cell receptor beta chains came from one sample sequenced in a study of blood T cell repertoires in COVID-19. Assay: immunoSEQ multiplex PCR; the TCRdb copy retains only in-frame clones and omits some. The sample carries about 170,000 clones, roughly 90% recorded once. The sequenced sample consisted of peripheral blood. Receptors originate from a man aged 50 or older with acute or convalescent COVID-19.

V is TRBV21-1 and J is TRBJ1-1. TRBV21-1 represents a pseudogene. The CDR3 runs 15 residues. CDR3 region: CASSKKPGGNTEAFF. The CDR3 bases are TGTGCCAGCAGCAAAAAGCCCGGCGGGAACACTGAAGCTTTCTTT.

CDR3 sequence reads: CASSSGQAGGEQYF. The CDR3 DNA reads as TGTGCCAGCAGCTCAGGACAGGCAGGGGGCGAGCAGTACTTC. This sequence joins TRBV7-9 and TRBJ2-7, with 7 bases matching TRBD1. Per germline, CDR1 SEHNR and CDR2 FQNEAQ (reference sequence). This CDR3 comprises 14 residues. V lost 4 bases to trimming and J lost 6 bases; unmatched junction nucleotides: 9. The full variable domain, with the rest looked up from reference TRBV7-9 and TRBJ2-7, is DTGVSQNPRHKITKRGQNVTFRCDPISEHNRLYWYRQTLGQGPEFLTYFQNEAQLEKSRLLSDRFSAERPKGSFSTLEIQRTEQGDSAMYLCASSSGQAGGEQYFGPGTRLTVT.

This clone was detected only a few times. The rearrangement uses TRBV21-1 and TRBJ1-2; the D call of TRBD1 is as the table states it, not checked on the DNA. TRBV21-1 is a pseudogene locus. This CDR3 contains 12 residues. CDR3 sequence (DNA): TGTGCCAGCAGCAAAGCTGGCACCGGCTACACCTTC. Amino acids: CASSKAGTGYTF.

This chain links TRBV18 with TRBJ1-5; no firm D call. Per the germline V gene, CDR1 is KGHSH and CDR2 is LQKENI. Between the trimmed V and J ends, which lost 0 bases and 4 bases, there was a span of 7 bases. The CDR3 loop spans 14 amino acids. The CDR3 DNA follows: TGTGCCAGCTCACCACCGGGAGGGAATCAGCCCCAGCATTTT. This sequence encodes CASSPPGGNQPQHF.

CDR3 sequence (DNA): TGTGCCTGGAGTACGTCGGCGGAGGTCGGAGAAGCTTTCTTT. This codes for CAWSTSAEVGEAFF. J is TRBJ1-1 and V is TRBV30; D gene uncertain. The CDR3 sequence is 14 residues long. Germline CDR1 is GTSNPN and CDR2 is SVGIG (reference sequence). Trimming removed 2 bases from V and 8 bases from J, with 18 bases in between.

The V and J genes are TRBV7-6 and TRBJ1-1; 12 bases fit TRBD1. Trimming removed 5 bases from V and 6 bases from J; junction bases left unmatched: 4. Germline V CDR1 and CDR2: SGHVS, FNYEAQ. The CDR3 is 14 residues long. CDR3: CASSLGTGGSEAFF. CDR3 DNA sequence: TGTGCCAGCAGCCTCGGGACAGGGGGCTCTGAAGCTTTCTTT.

This rearrangement joins TRBV19 to TRBJ2-7; 8 nucleotides line up with TRBD2. The germline V gene has CDR1 LNHDA and CDR2 SQIVND (reference sequence). There are 14 residues in the CDR3. The V and J ends lost 4 bases and 4 bases, in that order; junction bases with no gene match: 6. The DNA of the CDR3 is TGTGCCAGTAGTAGACGGGAGGGCTTATACGAGCAGTACTTC. It translates to CASSRREGLYEQYF.

This chain links TRBV6-6 with TRBJ1-2, with D possibly matching TRBD1 (6 bases). The CDR3 contains 15 residues. V lost 0 bases, J lost 0 bases, and 8 bases lay in between. Germline V gene data show CDR1 as MNHNY and CDR2 as SVGAGI (reference sequence). The CDR3 DNA reads as TGTGCCAGCAGTTACTCGAGGACAGCTAACTATGGCTACACCTTC. Translated, it gives CASSYSRTANYGYTF.

This chain uses TRBV7-3 with TRBJ2-7, with D maybe TRBD1 (6 bases). Trimming cost V 2 bases and J 3 bases, with 11 bases left between them. Germline assignment: CDR1 SGHTA and CDR2 FQGTGA. CDR3 length equals 14 residues. CDR3 in DNA: TGTGCCAGCAGCTTATTAGGGGGACACTACGAGCAGTACTTC. The encoded protein is CASSLLGGHYEQYF.

This CDR3 reads CASSQGVLAGAYEQYF. DNA of the CDR3: TGTGCCAGCAGCCAAGGAGTACTAGCGGGAGCCTACGAGCAGTACTTC. The chain has TRBV3-1 (or the pseudogene TRBV3-2) and TRBJ2-7, with TRBD2 matching 11 bases. CDR1 LGHDT and CDR2 YNNKEL come from the germline V gene (reference sequence). This CDR3 has 16 amino acids. The V gene end was trimmed by 1 base and the J gene end by 2 bases; junction bases not matched to a gene: 4.

This chain uses TRBV6-2 or TRBV6-3 with TRBJ1-6, with TRBD1 identical over 8 bases. The CDR3 consists of 14 residues. V was pared by 4 bases and J by 10 bases, with 6 bases of the junction left unmatched. CDR1 and CDR2 from the germline V gene are MNHEY and SVGEGT. This chain's CDR3 is CASSSDRDNSPLHF. DNA for the CDR3: TGTGCCAGCAGTTCGGACAGGGACAACTCACCCCTCCACTTT.

The V and J genes are TRBV4-1 and TRBJ2-4; D unresolved. The CDR3 covers 13 residues. Germline values: CDR1 MGHRA, CDR2 YSYEKL. V was clipped by 1 base and J by 4 bases, with 5 bases between them. CDR3 sequence: CASSQVSKNIQYF. The CDR3 DNA is TGCGCCAGCAGCCAAGTCAGTAAAAACATTCAGTACTTC.

V gene TRBV28 combines with J gene TRBJ2-5, with a possible D match to TRBD2 (6 bases). The germline V and J ends were trimmed by 7 bases and 2 bases, with 17 bases remaining between them. The length of the CDR3 is 15 residues. Germline CDR1 MDHEN, CDR2 SYDVKM. The CDR3 DNA follows: TGTGCCAGCACCTCCGCCGGGAGTGGGCAAGAGACCCAGTACTTC. Protein sequence: CASTSAGSGQETQYF.

The V gene is TRBV7-2, the J gene TRBJ2-7; TRBD2 might be the D (5 bases). The CDR3 is made up of 13 amino acids. The V gene's germline CDR1 is SGHTA and CDR2 FQGNSA. The V and J ends lost 3 bases and 2 bases respectively, with 8 bases between them. DNA of the CDR3: TGTGCCAGCAGCTTCGGGAATACCTACGAGCAGTACTTC. Translating it yields CASSFGNTYEQYF.